The rows below give T cell receptor beta chains drawn from one sample of a study of blood T cell repertoires in COVID-19. The data were produced by immunoSEQ multiplex PCR, yet TCRdb's version contains in-frame clones alone and is incomplete. The top ten clones hold over 0.95% of a sample with over 200,000 clones, 83% of them seen once. Sequencing was done on a sample of peripheral blood. The source of these receptors is a woman in her twenties or thirties with COVID-19, enrolled during active disease. CDR3s include the opening cysteine and the closing phenylalanine or tryptophan. The D gene is left open where the match is weak. Clone size is stated in some rows and not others, as once, few, many or a class when expanded.

j_call: TRBJ1-2; v_call: TRBV5-5; clone_size: NA; d_call: NA; cdr3_aa: CASSSVQGYDGYTF; cdr3_nt: TGTGCCAGCAGCTCAGTACAGGGATACGATGGCTACACCTTC
j_call: TRBJ2-5; v_call: TRBV7-9; clone_size: NA; d_call: TRBD1; cdr3_aa: CASSMGQGSGETQYF; cdr3_nt: TGTGCCAGCAGCATGGGACAGGGGTCGGGGGAGACCCAGTACTTC
j_call: TRBJ2-1; v_call: TRBV11-2; clone_size: NA; d_call: NA; cdr3_aa: CASSLFSSSSYNEQFF; cdr3_nt: TGTGCCAGCAGCTTATTTAGCTCGAGCTCCTACAATGAGCAGTTCTTC
j_call: TRBJ1-5; v_call: TRBV5-6; clone_size: NA; d_call: NA; cdr3_aa: CASSLLKGGYGNQPQHF; cdr3_nt: TGTGCCAGCAGCTTGCTTAAAGGGGGATATGGCAATCAGCCCCAGCATTTT
j_call: TRBJ2-1; v_call: TRBV14; clone_size: once; d_call: TRBD1; cdr3_aa: CASSVTGTGPNEQFF; cdr3_nt: TGTGCCAGCAGCGTGACCGGGACAGGGCCCAATGAGCAGTTCTTC
j_call: TRBJ2-5; v_call: TRBV12-3/TRBV12-4; clone_size: NA; d_call: TRBD1; cdr3_aa: CASSSTGFETQYF; cdr3_nt: TGTGCCAGCAGCTCGACAGGGTTTGAGACCCAGTACTTC
j_call: TRBJ2-1; v_call: TRBV5-1; clone_size: NA; d_call: TRBD1; cdr3_aa: CASSPQGYNEQFF; cdr3_nt: TGCGCCAGCAGCCCACAGGGGTACAATGAGCAGTTCTTC
j_call: TRBJ2-3; v_call: TRBV15; clone_size: NA; d_call: NA; cdr3_aa: CATSRGARQGTDTQYF; cdr3_nt: TGTGCCACCAGCAGAGGCGCCCGGCAGGGCACAGATACGCAGTATTTT
j_call: TRBJ2-1; v_call: TRBV6-5; clone_size: NA; d_call: TRBD2; cdr3_aa: CASSSGTSGYNEQFF; cdr3_nt: TGTGCCAGCAGCAGCGGGACTAGCGGCTACAATGAGCAGTTCTTC
j_call: TRBJ1-5; v_call: TRBV12-3/TRBV12-4; clone_size: few; d_call: NA; cdr3_aa: CASSQGLGVPQHF; cdr3_nt: TGTGCCAGCAGCCAGGGCCTCGGCGTGCCCCAGCATTTT
j_call: TRBJ1-4; v_call: TRBV5-1; clone_size: NA; d_call: NA; cdr3_aa: CASSLETGPNEKLFF; cdr3_nt: TGCGCCAGCAGCTTGGAGACAGGTCCTAATGAAAAACTGTTTTTT
j_call: TRBJ1-1; v_call: TRBV9; clone_size: once; d_call: NA; cdr3_aa: CASSAGYGQGNTEAFF; cdr3_nt: TGTGCCAGCAGCGCAGGATACGGCCAGGGGAACACTGAAGCTTTCTTT
j_call: TRBJ1-2; v_call: TRBV2; clone_size: NA; d_call: NA; cdr3_aa: CASSPTTANYGYTF; cdr3_nt: TGTGCCAGCAGTCCTACGACAGCTAACTATGGCTACACCTTC
j_call: TRBJ1-1; v_call: TRBV27; clone_size: NA; d_call: TRBD1; cdr3_aa: CASSTGTGVDTEAFF; cdr3_nt: TGTGCCAGCAGTACCGGGACAGGGGTCGACACTGAAGCTTTCTTT
j_call: TRBJ1-6; v_call: TRBV14; clone_size: NA; d_call: TRBD1; cdr3_aa: CASSQETGNSPLHF; cdr3_nt: TGTGCCAGCAGCCAAGAGACAGGGAATTCACCCCTCCACTTT
j_call: TRBJ1-2; v_call: TRBV30; clone_size: NA; d_call: TRBD1; cdr3_aa: CAWSRRDSGPLTF; cdr3_nt: TGTGCCTGGAGTAGGCGGGACAGCGGTCCTCTCACCTTC
j_call: TRBJ1-2; v_call: TRBV29-1; clone_size: once; d_call: TRBD1; cdr3_aa: CSVAPGGVGGYTF; cdr3_nt: TGCAGCGTCGCCCCAGGGGGCGTGGGCGGCTACACCTTC
j_call: TRBJ2-2; v_call: TRBV18; clone_size: NA; d_call: NA; cdr3_aa: CASSEDMSGELFF; cdr3_nt: TGTGCCAGCTCGGAGGATATGTCCGGGGAGCTGTTTTTT
j_call: TRBJ1-1; v_call: TRBV4-2; clone_size: once; d_call: NA; cdr3_aa: CASSQVARVETEAFF; cdr3_nt: TGTGCCAGCAGCCAAGTGGCCAGGGTGGAAACTGAAGCTTTCTTT
j_call: TRBJ1-3; v_call: TRBV5-1; clone_size: NA; d_call: NA; cdr3_aa: CASSPTGSGNTIYF; cdr3_nt: TGCGCCAGCAGCCCGACAGGCTCTGGAAACACCATATATTTT
j_call: TRBJ1-5; v_call: TRBV7-9; clone_size: NA; d_call: TRBD1; cdr3_aa: CASSGQGGNQPQHF; cdr3_nt: TGTGCCAGCAGCGGACAGGGGGGCAATCAGCCCCAGCATTTT